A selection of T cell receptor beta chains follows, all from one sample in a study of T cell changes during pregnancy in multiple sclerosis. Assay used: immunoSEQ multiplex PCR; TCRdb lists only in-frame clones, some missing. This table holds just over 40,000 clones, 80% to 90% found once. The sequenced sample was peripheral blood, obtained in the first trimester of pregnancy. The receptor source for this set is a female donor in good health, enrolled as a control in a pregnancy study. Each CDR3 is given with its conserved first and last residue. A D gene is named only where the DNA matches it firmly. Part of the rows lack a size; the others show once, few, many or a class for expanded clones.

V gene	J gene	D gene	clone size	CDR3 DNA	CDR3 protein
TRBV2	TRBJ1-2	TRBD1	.	TGTGCCAGCAGCCCAGGGGACAGCGGCTATGGCTACACCTTC	CASSPGDSGYGYTF
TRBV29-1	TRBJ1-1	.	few	TGCAGCGTTGAGAGGGTCTTGAACACTGAAGCTTTCTTT	CSVERVLNTEAFF
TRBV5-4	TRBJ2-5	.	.	TGTGCCAGCAGCTTGGCCCCCAGGGAGACCCAGTACTTC	CASSLAPRETQYF
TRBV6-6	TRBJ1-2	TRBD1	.	TGTGCCAGCAGTGGGCAGGGGGTGGGCTACACCTTC	CASSGQGVGYTF
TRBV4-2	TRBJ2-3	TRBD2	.	TGTGCCAGCAGCCAACCCGGGACTAGCGGGGGGATGTTAGATACGCAGTATTTT	CASSQPGTSGGMLDTQYF
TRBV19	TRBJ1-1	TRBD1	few	TGTGCCAGTAGTATACTCCGGCGTAATTCCGACAGGGCCAAAACTGAAGCTTTCTTT	CASSILRRNSDRAKTEAFF
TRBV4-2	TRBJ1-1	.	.	TGTGCCAGCAGCCCGACCGTCGGGGGCACTGAAGCTTTCTTT	CASSPTVGGTEAFF
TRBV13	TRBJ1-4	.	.	TGTGCCAGCAGCGCCGGGGTCGGGGGGTCGGCTAATGAAAAACTGTTTTTT	CASSAGVGGSANEKLFF
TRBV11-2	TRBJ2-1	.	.	TGTGCCAGCAGCGCGGACTCTAGGTCGGGGTTCTTC	CASSADSRSGFF
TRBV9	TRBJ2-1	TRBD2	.	TGTGCCAGCAGCGTAGCTGGGACTAGCGGGATAAGTGAGCAGTTCTTC	CASSVAGTSGISEQFF
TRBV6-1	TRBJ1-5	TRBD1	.	TGTGCCAGCAGTGAAGAGGGGACAGGGCCTCAGCCCCAGCATTTT	CASSEEGTGPQPQHF
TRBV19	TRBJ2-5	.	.	TGTGCCACCAGTCGACAGGTACAAGAGACCCAGTACTTC	CATSRQVQETQYF
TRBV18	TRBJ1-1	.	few	TGTGCCAGCTCACCCCTCCCGGGTAACACTGAAGCTTTCTTT	CASSPLPGNTEAFF
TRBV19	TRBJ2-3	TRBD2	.	TGTGCCAGTAGCCTTAAGACTAGCGGAATAACAGATACGCAGTATTTT	CASSLKTSGITDTQYF
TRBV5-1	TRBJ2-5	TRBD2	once	TGCGCCACCCAGCGGGAGGGATGGGGCCAAGAGACCCAGTACTTC	CATQREGWGQETQYF
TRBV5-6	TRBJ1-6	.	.	TGTGCCAGCAGCTTGAGGCGGACTCGCAATTCACCCCTCCACTTT	CASSLRRTRNSPLHF
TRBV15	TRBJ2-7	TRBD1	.	TGTGCCACCAGCAGGGACCTCGGACAGGGAAGGCGTTCGAGGGAGCAGTACTTC	CATSRDLGQGRRSREQYF
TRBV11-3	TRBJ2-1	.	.	TGTGCCAGCAGTGAGGCTAGCAGTGTAAATGAGCAGTTCTTC	CASSEASSVNEQFF
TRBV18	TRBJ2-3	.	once	TGTGCCAGCTCACCGCTCCCCGGGAGTTCAGATACGCAGTATTTT	CASSPLPGSSDTQYF
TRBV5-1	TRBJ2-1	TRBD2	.	TGCGCCAGCAGCCCCGGTGGAATAGCGGGAGACAATGAGCAGTTCTTC	CASSPGGIAGDNEQFF
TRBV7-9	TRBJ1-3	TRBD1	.	TGTGCCAGCAGCCGTGGACAGGGAGGAAACTCTGGAAACACCATATATTTT	CASSRGQGGNSGNTIYF
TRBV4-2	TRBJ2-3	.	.	TGTGCCAGCAGCCAACAACGGGAGCATAGCACAGATACGCAGTATTTT	CASSQQREHSTDTQYF
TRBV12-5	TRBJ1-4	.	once	TGTGCTAGTGGTTTGGTCACAAGGGAGGAAAAACTGTTTTTT	CASGLVTREEKLFF
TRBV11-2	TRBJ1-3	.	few	TGTGCCAGCACTTTCGGGGGGGCTGGAAACACCATATATTTT	CASTFGGAGNTIYF
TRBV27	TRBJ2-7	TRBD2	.	TGTGCCAGCAGTTTAGGGGGGGTCTACGAGCAGTACTTC	CASSLGGVYEQYF
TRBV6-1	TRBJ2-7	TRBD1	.	TGTGCCAGCGTAAGTCAAGGGGGCCAAAGAGAGCAGTACTTC	CASVSQGGQREQYF
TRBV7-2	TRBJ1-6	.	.	TGTGCCAGCAGCCTCGTCAGGGATTCACCCCTCCACTTT	CASSLVRDSPLHF
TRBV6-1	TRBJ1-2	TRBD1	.	TGTGCCAGCAGTTCAGGGGGCGGTAGAGACTATGGCTACACCTTC	CASSSGGGRDYGYTF
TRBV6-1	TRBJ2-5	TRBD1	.	TGTGCCAGCAGTGAATGGGACAGAAAAGAGACCCAGTACTTC	CASSEWDRKETQYF
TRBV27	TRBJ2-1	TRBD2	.	TGTGCCAGCAGTTTGTTAGCGGGCCACAATGAGCAGTTCTTC	CASSLLAGHNEQFF
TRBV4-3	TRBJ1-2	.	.	TGCGCCAGCAGCCAGGGACACATTAACTATGGCTACACCTTC	CASSQGHINYGYTF
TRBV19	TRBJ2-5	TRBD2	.	TGTGCCAGTAGTATTCGACTAGCGGGGGCCGAGTACCAAGAGACCCAGTACTTC	CASSIRLAGAEYQETQYF
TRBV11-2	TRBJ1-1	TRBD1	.	TGTGCCAGCAGCTCACAGGGGGGTGGTACTGAAGCTTTCTTT	CASSSQGGGTEAFF
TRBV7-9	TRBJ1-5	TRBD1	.	TGTGCCAGCAGCGCCGAGGGGGCTAATCAGCCCCAGCATTTT	CASSAEGANQPQHF
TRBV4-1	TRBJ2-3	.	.	TGCGCCAGCAGCCAAGGCGCCGGGGGGCCCACAGATACGCAGTATTTT	CASSQGAGGPTDTQYF
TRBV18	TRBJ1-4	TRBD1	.	TGTGCCAGCTCGGCCGGGACAGGGGTTGAAAAACTGTTTTTT	CASSAGTGVEKLFF
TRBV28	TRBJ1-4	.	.	TGTGCCAGCAGTTTACGGGGGGGCAGCACTAATGAAAAACTGTTTTTT	CASSLRGGSTNEKLFF
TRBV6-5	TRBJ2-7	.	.	TGTGCCAGCAGTTACTCAACAGAGAACTACGAGCAGTACTTC	CASSYSTENYEQYF
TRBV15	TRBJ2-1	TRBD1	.	TGTGCCACCAGCACGAGTCTACAGGGGGGAATTTACAATGAGCAGTTCTTC	CATSTSLQGGIYNEQFF
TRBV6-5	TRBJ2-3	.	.	TGTGCCAGCAGTTACAGGGGAACTACGCAGTATTTT	CASSYRGTTQYF